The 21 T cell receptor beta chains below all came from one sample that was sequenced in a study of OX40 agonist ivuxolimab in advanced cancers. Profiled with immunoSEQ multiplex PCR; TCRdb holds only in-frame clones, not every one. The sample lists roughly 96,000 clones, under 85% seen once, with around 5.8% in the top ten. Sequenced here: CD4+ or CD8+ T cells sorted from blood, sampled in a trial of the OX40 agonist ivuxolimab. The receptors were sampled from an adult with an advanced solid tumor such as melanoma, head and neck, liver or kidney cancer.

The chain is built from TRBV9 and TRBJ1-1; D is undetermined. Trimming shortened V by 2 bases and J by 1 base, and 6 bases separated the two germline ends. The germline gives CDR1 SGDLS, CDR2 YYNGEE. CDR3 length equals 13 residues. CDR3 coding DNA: TGTGCCAGCAGCGTCCTCCGGAACACTGAAGCTTTCTTT. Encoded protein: CASSVLRNTEAFF.

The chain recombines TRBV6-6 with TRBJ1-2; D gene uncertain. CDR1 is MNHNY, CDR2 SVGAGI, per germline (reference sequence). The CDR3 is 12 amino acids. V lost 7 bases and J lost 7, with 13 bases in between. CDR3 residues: CASTKDGVGYTF. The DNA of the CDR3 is TGTGCCAGCACAAAAGACGGGGTTGGCTACACCTTC.

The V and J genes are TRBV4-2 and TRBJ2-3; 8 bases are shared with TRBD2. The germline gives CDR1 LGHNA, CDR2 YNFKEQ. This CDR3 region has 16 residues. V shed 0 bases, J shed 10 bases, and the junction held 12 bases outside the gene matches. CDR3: CASSQESAGGDPSQYF. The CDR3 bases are TGTGCCAGCAGCCAAGAAAGTGCGGGGGGAGACCCTTCGCAGTATTTT.

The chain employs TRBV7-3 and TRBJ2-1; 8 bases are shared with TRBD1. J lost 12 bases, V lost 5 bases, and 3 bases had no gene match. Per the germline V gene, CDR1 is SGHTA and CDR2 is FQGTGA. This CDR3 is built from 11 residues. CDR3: CASSPGTGQFF. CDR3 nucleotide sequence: TGTGCCAGCAGCCCCGGGACAGGGCAGTTCTTC.

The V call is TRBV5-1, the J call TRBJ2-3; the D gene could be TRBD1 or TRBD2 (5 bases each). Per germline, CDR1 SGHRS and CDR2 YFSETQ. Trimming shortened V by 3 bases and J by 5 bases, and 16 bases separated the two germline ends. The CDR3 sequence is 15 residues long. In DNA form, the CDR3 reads TGCGCCAGCAGCTCCCAGGGACGGCAGGGAGATACGCAGTATTTT. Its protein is CASSSQGRQGDTQYF.

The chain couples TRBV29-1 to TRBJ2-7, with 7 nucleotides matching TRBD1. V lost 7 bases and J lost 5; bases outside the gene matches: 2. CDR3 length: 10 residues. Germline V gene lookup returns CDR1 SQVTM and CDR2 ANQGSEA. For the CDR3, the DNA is TGCAGCGCCGGGACAGACGAGCAGTACTTC. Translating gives CSAGTDEQYF.

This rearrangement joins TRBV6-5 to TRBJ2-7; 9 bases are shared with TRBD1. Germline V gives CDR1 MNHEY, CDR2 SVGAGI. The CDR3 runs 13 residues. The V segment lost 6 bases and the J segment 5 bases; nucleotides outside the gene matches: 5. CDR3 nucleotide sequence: TGTGCCAGCAGCTTAGACAGGGGGGACGAGCAGTACTTC. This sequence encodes CASSLDRGDEQYF.

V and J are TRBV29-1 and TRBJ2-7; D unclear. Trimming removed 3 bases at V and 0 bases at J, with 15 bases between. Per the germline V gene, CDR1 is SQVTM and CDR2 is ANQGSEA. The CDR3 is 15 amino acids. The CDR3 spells CSVEISALSSYEQYF. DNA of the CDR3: TGCAGCGTTGAGATTTCAGCCTTAAGCTCCTACGAGCAGTACTTC.

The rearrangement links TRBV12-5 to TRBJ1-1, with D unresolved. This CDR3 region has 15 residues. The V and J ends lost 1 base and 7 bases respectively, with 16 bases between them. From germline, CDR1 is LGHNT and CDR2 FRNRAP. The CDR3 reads CASGLGTTVAGEAFF. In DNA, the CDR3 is TGTGCTAGTGGTTTGGGAACGACGGTGGCGGGTGAAGCTTTCTTT.

CDR3 region: CASSPQTYTGELFF. Here the CDR3 DNA reads TGTGCCAGCTCACCACAGACCTACACCGGGGAGCTGTTTTTT. This chain joins TRBV18 and TRBJ2-2; no clear D gene. The length of the CDR3 is 14 residues. Trimming cost V 1 base and J 3 bases, with 6 bases left between them. CDR1 and CDR2 (germline): KGHSH, LQKENI.

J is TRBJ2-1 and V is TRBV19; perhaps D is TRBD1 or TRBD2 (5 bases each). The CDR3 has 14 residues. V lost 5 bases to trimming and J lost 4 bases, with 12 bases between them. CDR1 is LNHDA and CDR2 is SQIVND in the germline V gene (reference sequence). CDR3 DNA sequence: TGTGCCAGTAGTTTACGGGACGGATACAATGAGCAGTTCTTC. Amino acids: CASSLRDGYNEQFF.

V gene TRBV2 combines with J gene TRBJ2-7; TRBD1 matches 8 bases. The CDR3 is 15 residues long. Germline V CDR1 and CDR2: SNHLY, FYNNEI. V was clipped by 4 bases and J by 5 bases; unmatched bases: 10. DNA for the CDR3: TGTGCCAGCAGTGGCCCGGACAGGGTGGTACACGAGCAGTACTTC. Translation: CASSGPDRVVHEQYF.

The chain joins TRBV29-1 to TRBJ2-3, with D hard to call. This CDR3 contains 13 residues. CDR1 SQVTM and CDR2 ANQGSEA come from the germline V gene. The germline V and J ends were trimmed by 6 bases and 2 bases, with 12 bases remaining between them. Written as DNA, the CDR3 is TGCAGCGTCGCCTCCCCGGACACAGATACGCAGTATTTT. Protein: CSVASPDTDTQYF.

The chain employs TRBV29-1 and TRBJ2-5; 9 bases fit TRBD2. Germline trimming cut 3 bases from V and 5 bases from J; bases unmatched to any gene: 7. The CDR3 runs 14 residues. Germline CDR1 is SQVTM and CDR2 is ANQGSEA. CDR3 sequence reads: CSVDGGRAPETQYF. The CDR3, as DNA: TGCAGCGTTGACGGCGGGAGGGCCCCCGAGACCCAGTACTTC.

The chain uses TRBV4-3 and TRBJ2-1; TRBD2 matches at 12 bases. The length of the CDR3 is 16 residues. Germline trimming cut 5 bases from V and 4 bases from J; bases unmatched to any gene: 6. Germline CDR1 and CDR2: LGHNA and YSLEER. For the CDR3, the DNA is TGCGCCAGCAGCATGCTAGCGGGGGGGCGATACAATGAGCAGTTCTTC. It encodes CASSMLAGGRYNEQFF.

The chain's CDR3 is CASSPDLGEQFF. For the CDR3, the DNA is TGTGCCAGCAGCCCCGACCTGGGCGAGCAGTTCTTC. The chain has TRBV7-3 and TRBJ2-1; D remains ambiguous. The CDR3 extends over 12 amino acids. Trimming left V 5 bases short and J 10 bases short, with 12 bases between. CDR1 and CDR2 from the germline V gene are SGHTA and FQGTGA.

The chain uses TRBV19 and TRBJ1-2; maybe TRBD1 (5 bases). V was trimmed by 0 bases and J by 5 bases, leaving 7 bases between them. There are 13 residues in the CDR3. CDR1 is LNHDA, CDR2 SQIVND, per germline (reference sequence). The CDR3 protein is CASSIEGTYGYTF. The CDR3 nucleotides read TGTGCCAGTAGTATAGAGGGGACTTATGGCTACACCTTC.

The CDR3 is CASSIVAGQETQYF. Here the CDR3 DNA reads TGTGCCAGTAGTATAGTTGCAGGCCAAGAGACCCAGTACTTC. The rearrangement joins TRBV19 to TRBJ2-5, with D hard to call. This CDR3 comprises 14 residues. Deletions cut 1 base from V and 1 base from J, with 7 bases between. The V gene's germline CDR1 is LNHDA and CDR2 SQIVND (reference sequence).

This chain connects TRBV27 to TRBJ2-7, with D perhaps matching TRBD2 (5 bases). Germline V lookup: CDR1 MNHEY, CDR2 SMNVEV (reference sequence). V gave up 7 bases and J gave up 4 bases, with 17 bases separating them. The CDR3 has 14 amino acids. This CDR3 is CASMEAGSKYEQYF. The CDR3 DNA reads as TGTGCCAGCATGGAGGCAGGATCCAAATACGAGCAGTACTTC.

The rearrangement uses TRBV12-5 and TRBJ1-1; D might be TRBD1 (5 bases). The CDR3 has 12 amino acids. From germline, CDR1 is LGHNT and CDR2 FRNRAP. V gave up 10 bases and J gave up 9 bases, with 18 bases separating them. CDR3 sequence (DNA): TGTGCTACTTCGAAGGGGCCAGCCCAAGCTTTCTTT. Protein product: CATSKGPAQAFF.

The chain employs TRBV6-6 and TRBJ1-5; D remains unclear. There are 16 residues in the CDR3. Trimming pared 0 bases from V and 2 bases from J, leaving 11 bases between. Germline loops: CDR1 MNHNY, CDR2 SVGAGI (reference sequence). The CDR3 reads CASSYSGNFGNQPQHF. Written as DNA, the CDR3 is TGTGCCAGCAGTTACTCGGGGAACTTCGGCAATCAGCCCCAGCATTTT.